This T cell receptor beta chain came from a study of T cell changes during pregnancy in multiple sclerosis. With V trimmed by 1 base and J by 1 base, 14 bases remained unmatched. This CDR3 has 19 residues. CDR1 and CDR2 from the germline V gene are SGHRS and YFSETQ. Produced via immunoSEQ multiplex PCR; TCRdb's table is partial and in-frame only. Counted here are tens of thousands of clones, 92% occurring once; the ten biggest clones make up around 2%. The receptor comes from a female donor in good health, enrolled as a control in a pregnancy study. The material sequenced was peripheral blood, taken in the third trimester of pregnancy. V and J are TRBV5-1 and TRBJ2-7, with 10 bases identical to TRBD2. This CDR3 is CASSLQGNGLAGVSYEQYF. Written as DNA, the CDR3 is TGCGCCAGCAGCTTGCAGGGGAATGGGCTAGCGGGAGTATCCTACGAGCAGTACTTC.